This T cell receptor beta chain was sequenced for a study of blood T cells in healthy people across ages. Study-wide findings and caveats: Investigators treated diversity estimates from one million T cells as underestimates. Since the PBMCs were unsorted, naive and antigen-experienced cells could not be conclusively compared.

This CDR3 spans 16 amino acids. CDR1 MNHEY and CDR2 SVGEGT come from the germline V gene. V lost 7 bases to trimming and J lost 6 bases; unmatched junction nucleotides: 15. As concerns this clonotype: Its antigen is currently unknown.

Next came a second PCR, run for about 7 to 12 cycles, which used a sample-barcoded 5' primer along with a J-beta primer mix. Tags on each cDNA molecule came from a template-switch adaptor with 12 random nucleotides. A single record per CDR3 protein comes from TCRdb applying MiXCR to the 5' RACE reads. The sample contains about 830,000 distinct CDR3 sequences, 62% of which appear only once. This TCR came from a man aged 30 to 45 in good health. Sequenced material: blood. V usage is TRBV6-2 or TRBV6-3 and J usage is TRBJ2-7; 10 bases agree with TRBD1. CDR3 in DNA: TGTGCCAGCATCCACCCGGGACAGGGGCGCCCTAGCGAGCAGTACTTC. Its translation is CASIHPGQGRPSEQYF.